The clone carrying this TCR beta chain was counted many times. Antigen: not known. Germline trimming cut 3 bases from V and 5 bases from J; bases unmatched to any gene: 7. CDR1 and CDR2 (germline): KGHSH, LQKENI. The CDR3 runs to 15 residues. Documented time point: newly diagnosed GD, antithyroid drugs for less than 3 months. RNA isolated from PBMCs was used to make the TCR library. The data stem from a study of regulatory T cells in long-lasting Graves disease. Notes on the study in general: Persistent disease was characterized by preferential usage of TRBV28, TRBJ1-2 and TRBJ2-5.

Through Arm-PCR of CDR3 regions and iRepertoire HTBI primers, TCR beta libraries were built. Each CDR3 protein is one row after TCRdb ran MiXCR on the multiplex PCR reads. Of about 220,000 distinct CDR3 sequences in the sample, around 19% were seen once. These data were also filed under a second study, of T cells in Graves' hyperthyroidism and ophthalmopathy.

The chain links TRBV18 to TRBJ1-5; 7 bases agree with TRBD1. The material was peripheral blood mononuclear cells (PBMCs), obtained at new diagnosis, from a patient treated with antithyroid drugs. The receptor comes from a woman aged 25 to 39 with Graves disease. The CDR3, as DNA: TGTGCCAGCTCACCCAAGGGGGCGCGGGATCAGCCCCAGCATTTT. This gives the protein CASSPKGARDQPQHF.